Each of the 28 T cell receptor beta chains below was sequenced from the same sample in a study of cytomegalovirus exposure and HLA in healthy donors. Primers for the PCR totalled 60 Vbeta and 13 Jbeta. TCRdb keeps only in-frame clones here, not all; method: immunoSEQ multiplex PCR. Its table records 95,000 to 150,000 clones. Sequences were obtained from PBMCs. These receptors all stem from a man aged 18-30 years in good health and CMV-seronegative.

This chain uses TRBV7-9 with TRBJ2-3; 7 bases line up with TRBD2. Germline V gives CDR1 SEHNR, CDR2 FQNEAQ (reference sequence). This CDR3 spans 15 amino acids. The V and J ends lost 5 bases and 0 bases, in that order; junction bases with no gene match: 5. The CDR3 protein is CASSNSGTSTDTQYF. Written as DNA, the CDR3 is TGTGCCAGCAGCAACAGCGGGACTAGCACAGATACGCAGTATTTT. Variable domain in full (rest from reference TRBV7-9 and TRBJ2-3): DTGVSQNPRHKITKRGQNVTFRCDPISEHNRLYWYRQTLGQGPEFLTYFQNEAQLEKSRLLSDRFSAERPKGSFSTLEIQRTEQGDSAMYLCASSNSGTSTDTQYFGPGTRLTVL.

This chain's CDR3 is CATSRDPQLQETQYF. The DNA of the CDR3 is TGTGCCACCAGCAGAGATCCACAGCTCCAAGAGACCCAGTACTTC. The rearrangement uses TRBV15 and TRBJ2-5; D is undetermined. V lost 0 bases, J lost 1 base, and 9 bases lay in between. This CDR3 has 15 amino acids. Germline CDR1 is LNHNV and CDR2 is YYDKDF (reference sequence). The full variable domain, in which reference TRBV15 and TRBJ2-5 provide the parts outside the CDR3, is DAMVIQNPRYQVTQFGKPVTLSCSQTLNHNVMYWYQQKSSQAPKLLFHYYDKDFNNEADTPDNFQSRRPNTSFCFLDIRSPGLGDTAMYLCATSRDPQLQETQYFGPGTRLLVL.

The J gene is TRBJ1-5, the V gene TRBV19, with TRBD1 matching 8 bases. The V and J ends lost 9 bases and 4 bases, in that order; junction bases with no gene match: 8. The CDR3 consists of 14 residues. Germline lookup yields CDR1 LNHDA and CDR2 SQIVND (reference sequence). CDR3 coding DNA: TGTGCCAGCGTCGGACAGGGTGGTAATCAGCCCCAGCATTTT. Amino acid sequence: CASVGQGGNQPQHF.

V and J are TRBV6-5 and TRBJ1-2, with D possibly being TRBD1 (6 bases). Germline V lookup: CDR1 MNHEY, CDR2 SVGAGI. This CDR3 contains 14 residues. Trimming stripped 5 bases from V and 5 bases from J, with 15 bases between. The DNA for the CDR3 is TGTGCCAGCAGTACACATCAGGGGAAATATGGCTACACCTTC. This codes for CASSTHQGKYGYTF.

Written as DNA, the CDR3 is TGCGCCAGCAGCCAAGATTTGACAGGATACAATCAGCCCCAGCATTTT. This encodes CASSQDLTGYNQPQHF. The J gene is TRBJ1-5, the V gene TRBV4-1, with D perhaps matching TRBD1 (6 bases). CDR3 length: 16 residues. Trimming took 0 bases from V and 3 from J, leaving 12 bases between them. CDR1 is MGHRA, CDR2 YSYEKL, per germline.

As concerns this clone: Distinct nucleotide sequences in the sample also encode this CDR3. The chain has TRBV2 and TRBJ2-5; TRBD1 matches at 8 bases. The CDR3 length is 11 residues. J lost 4 bases, V lost 8 bases, and 0 bases had no gene match. Per the germline V gene, CDR1 is SNHLY and CDR2 is FYNNEI. The DNA of the CDR3 is TGTGCCAGCGACAGGGGAGAGACCCAGTACTTC. This sequence encodes CASDRGETQYF.

V is TRBV13 and J is TRBJ1-6; TRBD1 aligns across 9 bases. The CDR3 covers 16 residues. V was clipped by 0 bases and J by 9 bases; unmatched bases: 6. Looked up from germline, CDR1 is PRHDT and CDR2 is FYEKMQ (reference sequence). CDR3: CASSLGLGQGSSPLHF. Written as DNA, the CDR3 is TGTGCCAGCAGCTTAGGCCTTGGACAGGGGAGTTCACCCCTCCACTTT.

The chain is built from TRBV5-6 and TRBJ1-1; no clear D. Trimming removed 2 bases at V and 4 bases at J, with 9 bases between. CDR3 length: 13 residues. The germline V gene encodes CDR1 SGHDT and CDR2 YYEEEE. CDR3 nucleotide sequence: TGTGCCAGCAGCTTTTTAGGGAGCACTGAAGCTTTCTTT. Amino acid sequence: CASSFLGSTEAFF.

The chain carries TRBV19 and TRBJ1-2, with TRBD1 matching over 7 bases. V lost 4 bases, J lost 3 bases, and 11 bases stayed unmatched. The germline V gene has CDR1 LNHDA and CDR2 SQIVND (reference sequence). The CDR3 extends over 16 amino acids. The chain's CDR3 is CASSTPPDRSYYGYTF. CDR3 coding DNA: TGTGCCAGTAGTACCCCACCGGACAGGTCATACTATGGCTACACCTTC.

The chain uses TRBV19 and TRBJ1-5, with a tentative D call TRBD1 (6 bases). The CDR3 has 15 residues. Germline CDR1 reads LNHDA; CDR2 reads SQIVND (reference sequence). V lost 4 bases, J lost 3 bases, and 13 bases lay in between. As DNA, the CDR3 is TGTGCCAGTAGTACAGGGGACCTCCACAATCAGCCCCAGCATTTT. It yields the protein CASSTGDLHNQPQHF.

The chain uses TRBV11-2 and TRBJ2-5; D uncertain. Germline V gene data show CDR1 as SGHAT and CDR2 as FQNNGV. The CDR3 totals 11 residues. Between the trimmed V and J ends, which lost 1 base and 5 bases, there was a span of 2 bases. CDR3 DNA sequence: TGTGCCAGCAGCTTAGCGGAGACCCAGTACTTC. Encoded protein: CASSLAETQYF. The entire variable domain, with the rest obtained from reference TRBV11-2 and TRBJ2-5, is as follows: EAGVAQSPRYKIIEKRQSVAFWCNPISGHATLYWYQQILGQGPKLLIQFQNNGVVDDSQLPKDRFSAERLKGVDSTLKIQPAKLEDSAVYLCASSLAETQYFGPGTRLLVL.

The V and J genes are TRBV10-1 and TRBJ2-3; D may be TRBD1 (5 bases). Trimming removed 4 bases at V and 6 bases at J, with 8 bases between. Germline values: CDR1 WNHNN, CDR2 SYGVQD (reference sequence). CDR3 size: 12 residues. The CDR3 is CASSGGADTQYF. In nucleotides, the CDR3 is TGCGCCAGCAGTGGTGGGGCGGATACGCAGTATTTT.

The chain combines TRBV28 with TRBJ1-5; 9 bases fit TRBD1. Germline V gene data show CDR1 as MDHEN and CDR2 as SYDVKM. V lost 6 bases, J lost 4 bases, and 1 base stayed unmatched. This CDR3 is 13 amino acids long. As DNA, the CDR3 is TGTGCCAGCAGACAGGGGGCAAATCAGCCCCAGCATTTT. This translates into CASRQGANQPQHF.

The chain employs TRBV7-9 and TRBJ2-5, with TRBD2 matching 7 bases. The CDR3 has 14 amino acids. The V and J ends lost 3 bases and 2 bases, in that order; junction bases with no gene match: 3. CDR1 is SEHNR and CDR2 is FQNEAQ in the germline V gene (reference sequence). CDR3 coding DNA: TGTGCCAGCAGCTTCGGGGGGAGGCAAGAGACCCAGTACTTC. It specifies CASSFGGRQETQYF.

The chain has TRBV14 and TRBJ1-4; no reliable D call. CDR1 is SGHDN and CDR2 is FVKESK in the germline V gene. The CDR3 length is 16 residues. Trimming left V 0 bases short and J 8 bases short, with 16 bases between. The CDR3 loop reads CASSQDQGSQREKLFF. CDR3 coding DNA: TGTGCCAGCAGCCAAGATCAAGGCAGTCAGCGCGAAAAACTGTTTTTT.

V is TRBV4-1 and J is TRBJ2-2; D unclear. The CDR3 is 12 amino acids. Germline assignment: CDR1 MGHRA and CDR2 YSYEKL. Trimming took off 5 bases at V and 7 bases at J, with 8 bases between the two ends. DNA of the CDR3: TGCGCCAGCAGCGCGTCCGGCGGGGAGCTGTTTTTT. It codes for CASSASGGELFF.

The chain is built from TRBV28 and TRBJ1-1; tentative D call: TRBD1 (6 bases). The CDR3 contains 15 residues. Trimming pared 6 bases from V and 0 bases from J, leaving 14 bases between. Germline lookup yields CDR1 MDHEN and CDR2 SYDVKM. The CDR3 loop is CASRQQGTMNTEAFF. The CDR3, as DNA: TGTGCCAGCAGACAACAGGGAACCATGAACACTGAAGCTTTCTTT.

The chain carries TRBV15 and TRBJ1-2, with D possibly matching TRBD1 (5 bases). There are 13 residues in the CDR3. Trimming removed 4 bases from V and 4 bases from J, with 10 bases in between. Germline CDR1 LNHNV, CDR2 YYDKDF (reference sequence). The chain's CDR3 is CATSTSGLYGYTF. DNA for the CDR3: TGTGCCACCAGCACTTCGGGACTCTATGGCTACACCTTC.

The chain couples TRBV19 to TRBJ1-4; 12 bases fit TRBD1. The CDR3 totals 17 residues. In germline, CDR1 is LNHDA, CDR2 SQIVND (reference sequence). After removal of 6 bases from V and 3 bases from J, the junction contained 8 bases not matched to a gene. CDR3 nucleotide sequence: TGTGCCAGTAGGACCGCGGGACAGGGGGCGGCTAATGAAAAACTGTTTTTT. Translation gives CASRTAGQGAANEKLFF.

V gene TRBV5-4 combines with J gene TRBJ1-1; D gene unclear. From germline, CDR1 is SGHNT and CDR2 YYREEE (reference sequence). Trimming stripped 0 bases from V and 7 bases from J, with 13 bases between. The CDR3 is 14 amino acids. The chain's CDR3 is CASSLVSAPGEAFF. The CDR3 nucleotides are TGTGCCAGCAGCTTGGTCTCGGCACCAGGTGAAGCTTTCTTT.

The J gene is TRBJ2-3, the V gene TRBV2; 7 nucleotides align to TRBD1. J gave up 6 bases and V 5 bases, and 5 bases lay outside the gene matches. The length of the CDR3 is 13 residues. Germline-derived CDR1 and CDR2 are SNHLY and FYNNEI. The CDR3 sequence: CASSFTGADTQYF. DNA of the CDR3: TGTGCCAGCAGTTTCACAGGGGCGGATACGCAGTATTTT.

This chain uses TRBV5-1 with TRBJ2-7, with TRBD2 matching 7 bases. The trim removed 5 bases at V and 3 bases at J, leaving 14 bases unmatched. This CDR3 comprises 16 residues. From germline, CDR1 is SGHRS and CDR2 YFSETQ. The chain's CDR3 is CASRRSLGEGFYEQYF. The DNA for the CDR3 is TGCGCCAGCAGGAGGTCTTTGGGGGAGGGATTCTACGAGCAGTACTTC.

The rearrangement joins TRBV28 to TRBJ1-2, with TRBD1 as a possible D gene (6 bases). Between the trimmed V and J ends, which lost 7 bases and 3 bases, there was a span of 12 bases. This CDR3 region has 13 residues. Germline values: CDR1 MDHEN, CDR2 SYDVKM. The CDR3 sequence: CASTPGGYYGYTF. The CDR3 DNA follows: TGTGCCAGCACCCCGGGGGGCTACTATGGCTACACCTTC.

In DNA form, the CDR3 reads TGTGCCAGCAGCCGTTGGGAGTTAGGGACAGATACGCAGTATTTT. Its translation is CASSRWELGTDTQYF. V usage is TRBV14 and J usage is TRBJ2-3; possible D gene TRBD2, 5 bases. The CDR3 extends over 15 amino acids. Germline V gene data show CDR1 as SGHDN and CDR2 as FVKESK. V was pared by 4 bases and J by 3 bases, with 14 bases between.

The chain employs TRBV5-6 and TRBJ1-1, with D perhaps matching TRBD1 (5 bases). This CDR3 is built from 13 residues. Germline V lookup: CDR1 SGHDT, CDR2 YYEEEE. The V and J ends lost 4 bases and 8 bases respectively, with 15 bases between them. CDR3 bases: TGTGCCAGCAGCGTCACAGGTCCCTACGAAGCTTTCTTT. Amino acids: CASSVTGPYEAFF.

The V and J genes are TRBV5-5 and TRBJ1-6; weak D call: TRBD1 (5 bases). The V end was cut by 1 base, the J end by 7 bases, with 15 bases between. Germline CDR1 SGHKS, CDR2 YYEKEE (reference sequence). The CDR3 is made up of 16 amino acids. CDR3 sequence: CASSLFGGTTNSPLHF. The CDR3 coding sequence is TGTGCCAGCAGCTTGTTCGGGGGGACTACAAATTCACCCCTCCACTTT.

V is TRBV5-6 and J is TRBJ2-1; 9 bases are shared with TRBD2. Germline trimming cut 9 bases from V and 5 bases from J; bases unmatched to any gene: 12. CDR3 length: 15 residues. The germline V gene encodes CDR1 SGHDT and CDR2 YYEEEE. The CDR3 nucleotides read TGTGCCACCACCACTCCGGGACTAGCAGACAATGAGCAGTTCTTC. It is translated as CATTTPGLADNEQFF. The full variable domain, rest sourced from reference TRBV5-6 and TRBJ2-1, is DAGVTQSPTHLIKTRGQQVTLRCSPKSGHDTVSWYQQALGQGPQFIFQYYEEEERQRGNFPDRFSGHQFPNYSSELNVNALLLGDSALYLCATTTPGLADNEQFFGPGTRLTVL.

The rearrangement uses TRBV29-1 and TRBJ1-1; 7 bases line up with TRBD1. With 7 bases clipped from V and 7 bases from J, the junction kept 12 bases outside the gene matches. The CDR3 sequence is 13 residues long. Per the germline V gene, CDR1 is SQVTM and CDR2 is ANQGSEA. DNA for the CDR3: TGCAGCGCCTCCACAGGGGCTTACGGTGAAGCTTTCTTT. Its protein product is CSASTGAYGEAFF. Based on the CDR3 plus reference TRBV29-1 and TRBJ1-1, the full variable domain is SAVISQKPSRDICQRGTSLTIQCQVDSQVTMMFWYRQQPGQSLTLIATANQGSEATYESGFVIDKFPISRPNLTFSTLTVSNMSPEDSSIYLCSASTGAYGEAFFGQGTRLTVV.